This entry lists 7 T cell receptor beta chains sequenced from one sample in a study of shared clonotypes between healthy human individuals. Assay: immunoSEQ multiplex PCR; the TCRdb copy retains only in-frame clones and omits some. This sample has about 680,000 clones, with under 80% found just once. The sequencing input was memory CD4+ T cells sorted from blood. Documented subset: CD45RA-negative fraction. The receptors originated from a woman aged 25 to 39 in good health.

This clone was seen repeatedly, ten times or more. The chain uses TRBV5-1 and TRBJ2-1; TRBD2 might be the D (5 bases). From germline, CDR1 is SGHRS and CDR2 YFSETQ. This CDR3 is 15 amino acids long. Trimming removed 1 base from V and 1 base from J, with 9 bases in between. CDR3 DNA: TGCGCCAGCAGCTTGTCTAGCCCATCCTACAATGAGCAGTTCTTC. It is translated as CASSLSSPSYNEQFF.

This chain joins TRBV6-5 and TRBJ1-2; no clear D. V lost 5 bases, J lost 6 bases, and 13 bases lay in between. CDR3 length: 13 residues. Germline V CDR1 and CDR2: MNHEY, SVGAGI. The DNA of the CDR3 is TGTGCCAGCAGTAGGACCACCCGGGATGGCTACACCTTC. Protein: CASSRTTRDGYTF.

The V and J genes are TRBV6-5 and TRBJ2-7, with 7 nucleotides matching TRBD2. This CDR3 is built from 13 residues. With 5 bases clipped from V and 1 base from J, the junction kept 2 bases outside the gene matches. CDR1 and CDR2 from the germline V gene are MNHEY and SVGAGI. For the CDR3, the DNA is TGTGCCAGCAGTCGAGCGGGGTCCTACGAGCAGTACTTC. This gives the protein CASSRAGSYEQYF.

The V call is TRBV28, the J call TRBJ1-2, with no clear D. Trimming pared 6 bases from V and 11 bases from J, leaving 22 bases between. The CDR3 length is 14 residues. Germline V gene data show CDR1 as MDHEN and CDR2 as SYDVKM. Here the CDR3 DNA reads TGTGCCAGCAGGAATATAGACCAAGCCCGAGGGTACACCTTC. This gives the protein CASRNIDQARGYTF.

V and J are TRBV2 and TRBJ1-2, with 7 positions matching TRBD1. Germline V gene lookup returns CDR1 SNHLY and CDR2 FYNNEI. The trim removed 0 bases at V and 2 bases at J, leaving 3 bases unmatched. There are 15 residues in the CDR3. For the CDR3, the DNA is TGTGCCAGCAGTGAAGCGGGACAGATCAACTATGGCTACACCTTC. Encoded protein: CASSEAGQINYGYTF.

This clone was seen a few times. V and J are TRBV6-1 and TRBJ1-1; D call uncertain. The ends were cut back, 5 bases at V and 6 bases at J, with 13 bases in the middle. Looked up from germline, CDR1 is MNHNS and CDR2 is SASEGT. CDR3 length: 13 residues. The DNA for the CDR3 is TGTGCCAGCAGTCCCCCCCGAGAGGCTGAAGCTTTCTTT. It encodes CASSPPREAEAFF.

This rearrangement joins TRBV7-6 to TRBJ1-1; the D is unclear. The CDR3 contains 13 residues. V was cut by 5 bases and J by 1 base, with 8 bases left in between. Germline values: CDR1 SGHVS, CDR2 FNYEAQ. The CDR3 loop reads CASSLQRNTEAFF. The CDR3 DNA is TGTGCCAGCAGCCTTCAGAGGAACACTGAAGCTTTCTTT. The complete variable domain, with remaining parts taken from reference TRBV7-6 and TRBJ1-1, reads GAGVSQSPRYKVTKRGQDVALRCDPISGHVSLYWYRQALGQGPEFLTYFNYEAQQDKSGLPNDRFSAERPEGSISTLTIQRTEQRDSAMYRCASSLQRNTEAFFGQGTRLTVV.